This T cell receptor beta chain was sequenced for a study of Ad26.COV2.S vaccination and SARS-CoV-2 variants. Indicated treatment: around 19 received Ad26.COV2.S at low or high dose, single or two shots; a few received placebo; per-sample allocation not given. Day 63 following the first vaccine or placebo injection was when the samples were taken. TCRdb's table, derived via immunoSEQ multiplex PCR, lists solely in-frame clones and lacks some. In the table there are some 320,000 clones, 86% of which are singletons. The clonotype originates from a person aged 18-60 years who received the Ad26.COV2.S COVID-19 vaccine or a placebo. The sequencing used peripheral blood, collected in a trial of Ad26.COV2.S vaccine versus placebo.

The CDR3 reads CASSRGSSGNTIYF. The CDR3, as DNA: TGTGCCAGCAGCCGGGGGTCCTCTGGAAACACCATATATTTT. This chain links TRBV3-1 (or the pseudogene TRBV3-2) with TRBJ1-3, with D perhaps matching TRBD1 (5 bases). V lost 4 bases and J lost 0, with 7 bases in between. CDR3 length: 14 amino acids. The germline V gene encodes CDR1 LGHDT and CDR2 YNNKEL (reference sequence).